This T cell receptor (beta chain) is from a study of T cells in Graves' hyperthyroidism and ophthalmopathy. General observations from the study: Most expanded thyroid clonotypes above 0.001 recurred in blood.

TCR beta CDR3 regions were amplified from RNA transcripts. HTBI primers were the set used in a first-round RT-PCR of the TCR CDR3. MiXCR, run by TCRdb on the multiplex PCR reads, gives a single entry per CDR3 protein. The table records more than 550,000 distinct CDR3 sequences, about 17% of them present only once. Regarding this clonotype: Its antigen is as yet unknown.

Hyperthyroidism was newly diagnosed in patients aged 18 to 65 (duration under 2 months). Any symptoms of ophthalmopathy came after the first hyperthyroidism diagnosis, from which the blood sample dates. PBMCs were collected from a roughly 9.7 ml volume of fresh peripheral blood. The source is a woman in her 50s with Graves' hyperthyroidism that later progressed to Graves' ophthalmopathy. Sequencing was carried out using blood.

CDR3 residues: CASSHPRAGSYNEQFF. DNA for the CDR3: TGTGCCAGCAGCCACCCCAGGGCGGGCTCCTACAATGAGCAGTTCTTC. This rearrangement joins TRBV3-1 to TRBJ2-1; either TRBD1 or TRBD2 may fit D (5 bases each). Trimming removed 3 bases from V and 0 bases from J, with 12 bases in between. From germline, CDR1 is LGHDT and CDR2 YNNKEL (reference sequence). CDR3 length equals 16 residues.